This T cell receptor beta chain derives from a study of cytomegalovirus exposure and HLA in healthy donors. TCRdb keeps only in-frame clones here, not all; method: immunoSEQ multiplex PCR. The sample includes under 75,000 clones, 80% to 95% of them seen just once. The germline CDR1 and CDR2 sequences are MNHNY and SVGAGI (reference sequence). Trimming left V 4 bases short and J 2 bases short, with 15 bases between. The CDR3 totals 16 residues. Sequences were obtained from PBMCs. V is TRBV6-6 and J is TRBJ2-1; possibly TRBD1 for D (5 bases). The receptor was isolated from a young man in good health and CMV-seropositive. CDR3 coding DNA: TGTGCCAGCAGTTCTCCGGGTCAAGGGGCCTACAATGAGCAGTTCTTC. The encoded protein is CASSSPGQGAYNEQFF.